This entry lists 25 T cell receptor beta chains sequenced from one sample in a study of response to subunit inactivated influenza vaccine. TCRdb ran MiXCR on the RT-PCR reads and lists one entry per CDR3 protein. The table shows some 300,000 distinct CDR3 sequences, with about 20% occurring only once. The material sequenced was PBMCs from blood, taken 21 months after vaccination. The receptors originated from a man in his fifties or sixties who received an inactivated influenza vaccine.

In this sample, this clonotype turned up many times. The genes are TRBV29-1 and TRBJ1-1; perhaps TRBD1 as D (5 bases). The CDR3 sequence is 14 residues long. V lost 6 bases, J lost 5 bases, and 19 bases lay in between. Germline assignment: CDR1 SQVTM and CDR2 ANQGSEA. CDR3 region: CSVELRDGWTEAFF. For the CDR3, the DNA is TGCAGCGTCGAACTCCGGGACGGGTGGACTGAAGCTTTCTTT.

The V and J genes are TRBV19 and TRBJ2-2; D gene ambiguous. Germline V lookup: CDR1 LNHDA, CDR2 SQIVND (reference sequence). This CDR3 is built from 13 residues. The V gene lost 7 bases and the J gene lost 2 bases, with 8 bases spanning the gap. CDR3 coding DNA: TGTGCCAGTAACGGACGTAACACCGGGGAGCTGTTTTTT. Amino acids: CASNGRNTGELFF.

This clonotype was observed a handful of times. The rearrangement uses TRBV6-5 and TRBJ1-3; D is undetermined. The CDR3 is 13 residues long. The V gene's germline CDR1 is MNHEY and CDR2 SVGAGI. Trimming took 2 bases from V and 8 from J, leaving 10 bases between them. Here the CDR3 reads CASSYRAMDTIYF. CDR3 DNA sequence: TGTGCCAGCAGTTACAGGGCCATGGACACCATATATTTT.

This clonotype has a count of ten or more. The chain has TRBV5-1 and TRBJ2-7; 10 nucleotides line up with TRBD1. After removal of 5 bases from V and 7 bases from J, the junction contained 15 bases not matched to a gene. CDR1 is SGHRS, CDR2 YFSETQ, per germline. The CDR3 extends over 16 amino acids. CDR3 protein: CASSSLTGTGVGEQYF. CDR3 coding DNA: TGCGCCAGCAGTTCTCTTACCGGGACAGGGGTGGGAGAGCAGTACTTC.

There are a few counts of this clonotype. The chain combines TRBV12-3 or TRBV12-4 with TRBJ1-6; 7 bases fit TRBD1. This CDR3 spans 14 amino acids. Trimming took 4 bases from V and 5 from J; bases not matched to a gene: 2. CDR3 sequence: CASSSGGNNSPLHF. DNA of the CDR3: TGTGCCAGCAGTTCAGGGGGTAATAATTCACCCCTCCACTTT.

The chain couples TRBV20-1 to TRBJ1-6; 9 nucleotides agree with TRBD1. CDR3 size: 14 residues. The V segment lost 1 base and the J segment 8 bases; nucleotides outside the gene matches: 3. Per germline, CDR1 DFQATT and CDR2 SNEGSKA (reference sequence). The CDR3 region has the DNA TGCAGTGCTAGAGGGACAGGGGCGTATTCACCCCTCCACTTT. Translating gives CSARGTGAYSPLHF.

This clonotype has a single count. The chain joins TRBV28 to TRBJ1-1, with D possibly being TRBD1 (5 bases). The CDR3 contains 14 residues. CDR1 MDHEN and CDR2 SYDVKM come from the germline V gene. Trimming took off 5 bases at V and 5 bases at J, with 15 bases between the two ends. The CDR3 loop reads CASSEALGGTEAFF. As DNA, the CDR3 is TGTGCCAGCAGTGAAGCCCTCGGGGGGACTGAAGCTTTCTTT.

The V and J genes are TRBV10-3 and TRBJ2-5; no reliable D call. Trimming took off 8 bases at V and 5 bases at J, with 12 bases between the two ends. The CDR3 covers 12 residues. The germline V gene encodes CDR1 ENHRY and CDR2 SYGVKD. The chain's CDR3 is CAIAKTQETQYF. The CDR3 bases are TGTGCCATCGCCAAGACCCAGGAGACCCAGTACTTC.

This clonotype was seen a few times. The chain joins TRBV15 to TRBJ2-7; D uncertain. This CDR3 is built from 14 residues. V dropped 1 base and J dropped 1 base, with 8 bases sitting between them. The germline V gene has CDR1 LNHNV and CDR2 YYDKDF (reference sequence). CDR3 loop: CATSRGSSSYEQYF. DNA of the CDR3: TGTGCCACCAGCAGAGGCAGTTCTTCCTACGAGCAGTACTTC.

The rearrangement links TRBV7-2 to TRBJ2-3, with 11 positions matching TRBD1. The CDR3 loop spans 16 amino acids. CDR1 and CDR2 from the germline V gene are SGHTA and FQGNSA. After removal of 1 base from V and 6 bases from J, the junction contained 6 bases not matched to a gene. The CDR3 sequence: CASSLGGTGGRDTQYF. CDR3 coding DNA: TGTGCCAGCAGCTTAGGCGGGACAGGGGGTCGTGATACGCAGTATTTT.

This clonotype was counted at least ten times. V gene TRBV19 combines with J gene TRBJ1-2, with D tentatively TRBD1 (5 bases). CDR1 LNHDA and CDR2 SQIVND come from the germline V gene (reference sequence). V was trimmed by 4 bases and J by 6 bases, leaving 12 bases between them. CDR3 length equals 13 residues. The CDR3: CASSSPGEDGYTF. Written as DNA, the CDR3 is TGTGCCAGTAGTAGCCCGGGGGAGGATGGCTACACCTTC.

The chain links TRBV29-1 to TRBJ2-3; no clear D gene. The length of the CDR3 is 13 residues. Germline-derived CDR1 and CDR2 are SQVTM and ANQGSEA. V dropped 6 bases and J dropped 6 bases, with 16 bases sitting between them. CDR3 nucleotides: TGCAGCGTAGAGTTGGCCGTTGGTGATACGCAGTATTTT. Protein: CSVELAVGDTQYF.

There are a few counts of this clonotype. J is TRBJ1-4 and V is TRBV11-2, with a tentative D call TRBD1 (5 bases). From germline, CDR1 is SGHAT and CDR2 FQNNGV. Trimming removed 1 base at V and 8 bases at J, with 11 bases between. The CDR3 consists of 14 residues. In DNA form, the CDR3 reads TGTGCCAGCAGCTTAGTCCGGACAAACGAAAAACTGTTTTTT. Amino acids: CASSLVRTNEKLFF.

This sequence joins TRBV20-1 and TRBJ2-2, with TRBD2 matching 9 bases. CDR1 is DFQATT, CDR2 SNEGSKA, per germline (reference sequence). The CDR3 is made up of 16 amino acids. With 0 bases clipped from V and 7 bases from J, the junction kept 9 bases outside the gene matches. The CDR3 spells CSARDRSSGDNGELFF. CDR3 DNA: TGCAGTGCTAGAGATAGGTCTAGCGGGGATAACGGGGAGCTGTTTTTT.

The V call is TRBV12-3 or TRBV12-4, the J call TRBJ2-1; perhaps TRBD2 as D (5 bases). The CDR3 totals 13 residues. V lost 4 bases to trimming and J lost 10 bases, with 14 bases between them. The chain's CDR3 is CASSSDGLQEQFF. The DNA for the CDR3 is TGTGCCAGCAGTTCCGACGGACTCCAGGAGCAGTTCTTC.

This clonotype was picked up a small number of times. The J gene is TRBJ1-6, the V gene TRBV7-6; no definite D call. CDR1 is SGHVS, CDR2 FNYEAQ, per germline. Trimming stripped 0 bases from V and 6 bases from J, with 3 bases between. The CDR3 covers 13 residues. CDR3 in amino acids: CASSLAFNSPLHF. The DNA of the CDR3 is TGTGCCAGCAGCTTAGCCTTTAATTCACCCCTCCACTTT. Using reference TRBV7-6 and TRBJ1-6 for the parts outside the CDR3, the full variable domain is GAGVSQSPRYKVTKRGQDVALRCDPISGHVSLYWYRQALGQGPEFLTYFNYEAQQDKSGLPNDRFSAERPEGSISTLTIQRTEQRDSAMYRCASSLAFNSPLHFGNGTRLTVT.

This clonotype has ten or more counts. The J gene is TRBJ1-6, the V gene TRBV10-3, with D hard to call. Trimming shortened V by 7 bases and J by 11 bases, and 15 bases separated the two germline ends. The CDR3 consists of 13 residues. Germline V gene data show CDR1 as ENHRY and CDR2 as SYGVKD. In DNA, the CDR3 is TGTGCCATCAAGGGTGGTAGGGAGGCACCCCTCCACTTT. This gives the protein CAIKGGREAPLHF.

In nucleotides, the CDR3 is TGTGCCAGCAGTCCAGCGGGAATGGGTGGAGACGGCTACACCTTC. This sequence encodes CASSPAGMGGDGYTF. The chain employs TRBV27 and TRBJ1-2; unclear D gene. Trimming removed 5 bases from V and 8 bases from J, with 21 bases in between. The CDR3 loop spans 15 amino acids. Germline V gene lookup returns CDR1 MNHEY and CDR2 SMNVEV (reference sequence).

The V gene is TRBV10-3, the J gene TRBJ1-5; D remains unclear. Germline CDR1 ENHRY, CDR2 SYGVKD. The V gene lost 4 bases and the J gene lost 5 bases, with 9 bases spanning the gap. The CDR3 is 13 residues long. The CDR3 DNA sequence: TGTGCCATCAGTGTAGGTGAGGATCAGCCCCAGCATTTT. Its protein product is CAISVGEDQPQHF.

This clonotype was detected a few times. The chain has TRBV11-1 and TRBJ2-2, with TRBD2 matching over 7 bases. V shed 4 bases and J 8 bases; nucleotides not matched to a gene: 19. The CDR3 runs 18 residues. Germline CDR1 and CDR2: SGHAT and FQDESV (reference sequence). CDR3 amino acids: CASSSKRDYGFLTGELFF. For the CDR3, the DNA is TGTGCCAGCAGCTCGAAACGGGACTATGGGTTTTTAACGGGGGAGCTGTTTTTT.

This clonotype was detected only a few times. The chain carries TRBV20-1 and TRBJ1-5; perhaps TRBD1 as D (5 bases). Germline CDR1 DFQATT, CDR2 SNEGSKA (reference sequence). CDR3 length: 16 amino acids. V lost 1 base and J lost 6, with 19 bases in between. DNA for the CDR3: TGCAGTGCTAGAGTCGGGGGGACGGCCCTATTTCAGCCCCAGCATTTT. Residues: CSARVGGTALFQPQHF.

The rearrangement uses TRBV10-2 and TRBJ1-1; a possible D gene is TRBD1 (6 bases). The germline V gene has CDR1 WSHSY and CDR2 SAAADI. V was trimmed by 3 bases and J by 4 bases, leaving 9 bases between them. The CDR3 has 13 amino acids. The CDR3: CASSEQGRTEAFF. In nucleotides, the CDR3 is TGCGCCAGCAGTGAACAGGGACGCACTGAAGCTTTCTTT.

The genes are TRBV12-3 or TRBV12-4 and TRBJ1-3; the D is unclear. This CDR3 is 11 amino acids long. Trimming left V 5 bases short and J 9 bases short, with 8 bases between. The CDR3: CASSAHTTIYF. The CDR3 bases are TGTGCCAGCAGTGCACATACCACCATATATTTT.

This clonotype appeared many times. The chain joins TRBV4-1 to TRBJ1-4; D remains ambiguous. Trimming stripped 4 bases from V and 0 bases from J, with 12 bases between. Germline V gene sequence: CDR1 MGHRA, CDR2 YSYEKL. This CDR3 contains 16 residues. The DNA for the CDR3 is TGCGCCAGCAGCCGAGTTGTCGTCCCAACTAATGAAAAACTGTTTTTT. Its protein product is CASSRVVVPTNEKLFF.

This clonotype was detected a few times. CDR3 sequence reads: CASSLLSTGAQPQHF. As DNA, the CDR3 is TGTGCCAGCAGTTTATTGAGTACAGGTGCCCAGCCCCAGCATTTT. V is TRBV28 and J is TRBJ1-5; D is perhaps TRBD1 (5 bases). The CDR3 is 15 residues long. Germline CDR1 is MDHEN and CDR2 is SYDVKM. Trimming stripped 1 base from V and 7 bases from J, with 14 bases between.